Listed here are 21 T cell receptor beta chains from one sample, sequenced in a study of T cell responses to AZD1222 COVID-19 vaccine. The table came from immunoSEQ multiplex PCR; TCRdb's copy has only in-frame clones and leaves some out. The sample has 160,000 or so clones; around 89% are singletons. Source: peripheral blood, taken 28 days after the second AZD1222 dose. The origin of the receptors is an adult who received the AZD1222 COVID-19 vaccine.

This chain uses TRBV12-3 or TRBV12-4 with TRBJ1-3; D uncertain. This CDR3 spans 12 amino acids. V lost 3 bases and J lost 3, with 3 bases in between. The CDR3 DNA sequence: TGTGCCAGCAGTTTGGTTGGAAACACCATATATTTT. It specifies CASSLVGNTIYF.

The rearrangement links TRBV6-6 to TRBJ1-2, with 7 bases matching TRBD1. Germline V gene data show CDR1 as MNHNY and CDR2 as SVGAGI (reference sequence). The CDR3 loop spans 16 amino acids. J lost 0 bases, V lost 0 bases, and 4 bases had no gene match. Here the CDR3 reads CASSYSGQRANYGYTF. CDR3 sequence (DNA): TGTGCCAGCAGTTACTCGGGACAGAGAGCTAACTATGGCTACACCTTC.

Written as DNA, the CDR3 is TGTGCCATCAGTGAGTCGAAAAAACAAGCTGAAGCTTTCTTT. Residues: CAISESKKQAEAFF. This chain uses TRBV10-3 with TRBJ1-1; D uncertain. CDR3 size: 14 residues. Looked up from germline, CDR1 is ENHRY and CDR2 is SYGVKD. V was trimmed by 0 bases and J by 6 bases, leaving 11 bases between them.

The chain carries TRBV14 and TRBJ1-2, with D uncertain. Trimming left V 1 base short and J 5 bases short, with 8 bases between. This CDR3 spans 13 amino acids. Per germline, CDR1 SGHDN and CDR2 FVKESK. CDR3 protein: CASSQGTEYGYTF. CDR3 bases: TGTGCCAGCAGCCAAGGGACCGAGTATGGCTACACCTTC.

In this sample, this clone turned up once. The chain is built from TRBV27 and TRBJ1-5; D gene uncertain. V was trimmed by 2 bases and J by 4 bases, leaving 9 bases between them. CDR1 is MNHEY, CDR2 SMNVEV, per germline (reference sequence). CDR3 length: 14 residues. The CDR3 DNA reads as TGTGCCAGCAGTTTAATAGGGCAGAATCAGCCCCAGCATTTT. Its protein is CASSLIGQNQPQHF.

This chain connects TRBV29-1 to TRBJ1-4; the D gene is possibly TRBD1 (6 bases). V was clipped by 7 bases and J by 0 bases, with 12 bases between them. CDR3 size: 14 residues. Germline CDR1 SQVTM, CDR2 ANQGSEA. CDR3 in amino acids: CSAIRGSTNEKLFF. For the CDR3, the DNA is TGCAGCGCCATCAGGGGTTCAACTAATGAAAAACTGTTTTTT.

The rearrangement uses TRBV5-1 and TRBJ2-3; TRBD2 agrees at 9 bases. Germline trimming cut 2 bases from V and 5 bases from J; bases unmatched to any gene: 6. CDR3 length: 15 amino acids. CDR1 SGHRS and CDR2 YFSETQ come from the germline V gene. The CDR3 sequence is CASSFRGGAGDTQYF. The CDR3, as DNA: TGCGCCAGCAGCTTTCGCGGGGGGGCCGGAGATACGCAGTATTTT.

CDR3 bases: TGTGCCAGCAGCTTCGACACGACCGATGGCTACACCTTC. This translates into CASSFDTTDGYTF. The J gene is TRBJ1-2, the V gene TRBV7-9; D remains unclear. Trimming left V 3 bases short and J 6 bases short, with 11 bases between. Germline CDR1 SEHNR, CDR2 FQNEAQ (reference sequence). CDR3 length: 13 amino acids. Full variable domain (missing parts from reference TRBV7-9 and TRBJ1-2): DTGVSQNPRHKITKRGQNVTFRCDPISEHNRLYWYRQTLGQGPEFLTYFQNEAQLEKSRLLSDRFSAERPKGSFSTLEIQRTEQGDSAMYLCASSFDTTDGYTFGSGTRLTVV.

This clone came up once. V and J are TRBV6-2 or TRBV6-3 and TRBJ1-5; D remains unclear. The length of the CDR3 is 15 residues. Germline CDR1 reads MNHEY; CDR2 reads SVGEGT. V shed 2 bases and J shed 7 bases, with 15 bases lying between them. CDR3 sequence reads: CASSYGANGIQPQHF. For the CDR3, the DNA is TGTGCCAGCAGTTACGGCGCCAACGGGATCCAGCCCCAGCATTTT.

This chain connects TRBV3-1 (or the pseudogene TRBV3-2) to TRBJ2-3; D gene ambiguous. Germline V lookup: CDR1 LGHDT, CDR2 YNNKEL (reference sequence). The V gene lost 1 base and the J gene lost 0 bases, with 8 bases spanning the gap. The CDR3 loop spans 15 amino acids. CDR3 sequence reads: CASSQVDRSTDTQYF. In nucleotides, the CDR3 is TGTGCCAGCAGCCAAGTAGACCGGAGCACAGATACGCAGTATTTT.

The rearrangement joins TRBV3-1 (or the pseudogene TRBV3-2) to TRBJ2-7; the D is unclear. The CDR3 totals 12 residues. The ends were cut back, 2 bases at V and 7 bases at J, with 9 bases in the middle. The V gene's germline CDR1 is LGHDT and CDR2 YNNKEL (reference sequence). This CDR3 reads CASSQRYHEQYF. Written as DNA, the CDR3 is TGTGCCAGCAGCCAACGTTATCATGAGCAGTACTTC.

V and J are TRBV4-2 and TRBJ2-3; 9 positions match TRBD2. J gave up 0 bases and V 3 bases, and 4 bases lay outside the gene matches. The CDR3 is 16 residues long. CDR1 is LGHNA and CDR2 is YNFKEQ in the germline V gene. The CDR3 region is CASSHGAGGSTDTQYF. The DNA of the CDR3 is TGTGCCAGCAGCCATGGCGCGGGGGGGAGCACAGATACGCAGTATTTT.

The chain carries TRBV3-1 (or the pseudogene TRBV3-2) and TRBJ1-4; D ambiguous. Trimming left V 0 bases short and J 10 bases short, with 15 bases between. Per germline, CDR1 LGHDT and CDR2 YNNKEL (reference sequence). The CDR3 covers 15 residues. DNA of the CDR3: TGTGCCAGCAGCCAAGATCAGGCAAGACTGGCAAAACTGTTTTTT. Its translation: CASSQDQARLAKLFF.

This clone came up once. The J gene is TRBJ1-3, the V gene TRBV15; D not certain. V was shortened by 11 bases and J by 0 bases, with 8 bases between the two germline ends. Germline CDR1 LNHNV, CDR2 YYDKDF (reference sequence). The CDR3 has 12 amino acids. The CDR3 sequence: CAPWTSGNTIYF. CDR3 DNA: TGTGCCCCCTGGACCTCTGGAAACACCATATATTTT. Full variable domain (outside the CDR3, taken from reference TRBV15 and TRBJ1-3): DAMVIQNPRYQVTQFGKPVTLSCSQTLNHNVMYWYQQKSSQAPKLLFHYYDKDFNNEADTPDNFQSRRPNTSFCFLDIRSPGLGDTAMYLCAPWTSGNTIYFGEGSWLTVV.

J is TRBJ2-7 and V is TRBV29-1; 7 nucleotides match TRBD1. Germline V gene lookup returns CDR1 SQVTM and CDR2 ANQGSEA. The CDR3 covers 15 residues. V lost 2 bases to trimming and J lost 7 bases; unmatched junction nucleotides: 14. CDR3: CSVEIRGQLVLEQYF. DNA for the CDR3: TGCAGCGTTGAAATCCGGGGACAGCTGGTTCTGGAGCAGTACTTC.

V usage is TRBV4-3 and J usage is TRBJ2-7; TRBD1 aligns across 10 bases. Germline CDR1 is LGHNA and CDR2 is YSLEER. V was clipped by 0 bases and J by 9 bases; unmatched bases: 5. This CDR3 spans 14 amino acids. The DNA for the CDR3 is TGCGCCAGCAGCCAAGACGGCGGGACAGGGGTGCAGTACTTC. It specifies CASSQDGGTGVQYF.

J is TRBJ1-4 and V is TRBV6-2 or TRBV6-3; D call uncertain. Trimming stripped 2 bases from V and 8 bases from J, with 12 bases between. Looked up from germline, CDR1 is MNHEY and CDR2 is SVGEGT. The CDR3 covers 14 residues. The CDR3 loop is CASSYLGVREKLFF. The CDR3, as DNA: TGTGCCAGCAGTTACCTGGGTGTGAGGGAAAAACTGTTTTTT.

The chain combines TRBV5-1 with TRBJ2-2; 7 bases are shared with TRBD2. Losses at the gene ends were 4 bases for V and 6 bases for J; bases not matched to a gene: 9. Germline CDR1 and CDR2: SGHRS and YFSETQ. There are 15 residues in the CDR3. The CDR3 DNA is TGCGCCAGCAGCCTCGAGCCCCTAGCGGCCGGGGAGCTGTTTTTT. Its protein product is CASSLEPLAAGELFF.

The chain uses TRBV11-3 and TRBJ2-2, with unresolved D. CDR3 size: 15 residues. Trimming cost V 5 bases and J 0 bases, with 10 bases left between them. Germline CDR1 and CDR2: SGHNT and YENEEA. The CDR3 coding sequence is TGTGCCAGCAGCCCGGGTGGGGCGAACACCGGGGAGCTGTTTTTT. It specifies CASSPGGANTGELFF.

This chain links TRBV5-4 with TRBJ1-1, with no clear D. The CDR3 contains 14 residues. Germline loops: CDR1 SGHNT, CDR2 YYREEE (reference sequence). V was shortened by 3 bases and J by 1 base, with 10 bases between the two germline ends. The CDR3 coding sequence is TGTGCCAGCAGCTCGAAGTGGAGGAACACTGAAGCTTTCTTT. Amino acids: CASSSKWRNTEAFF.

CDR3 in DNA: TGTGCCAGCAGTTACGACGGGGGATTGTATAATTCACCCCTCCACTTT. This sequence encodes CASSYDGGLYNSPLHF. This rearrangement joins TRBV6-2 or TRBV6-3 to TRBJ1-6; perhaps TRBD1 as D (5 bases). The CDR3 contains 16 residues. Trimming left V 2 bases short and J 4 bases short, with 12 bases between. Germline V CDR1 and CDR2: MNHEY, SVGEGT.